These 9 T cell receptor beta chains originate from one sample sequenced in a study of early T cells in non-severe SARS-CoV-2 infection. TCRdb re-called the 5' RACE reads through MiXCR, storing one row per CDR3 protein. The sample records about 85,000 distinct CDR3 sequences, approximately 15% being singletons. Sequenced material: whole blood. The receptors stem from an adult who was a healthcare worker with PCR-confirmed SARS-CoV-2 infection or an uninfected control (not recorded which).

About this clonotype itself: It may be a read error: a sequence one base away is much more abundant. The chain links TRBV5-5 to TRBJ1-4; D is possibly TRBD1 (6 bases). From germline, CDR1 is SGHKS and CDR2 YYEKEE (reference sequence). The CDR3 has 14 amino acids. This CDR3 reads CASSSQGGNERLFF. CDR3 DNA: TGTGCCAGCAGCTCACAGGGTGGTAATGAAAGACTGTTTTTT.

This clonotype appeared a few times. V and J are TRBV20-1 and TRBJ2-7; TRBD1 aligns across 8 bases. The J segment lost 2 bases and the V segment lost 1 base, leaving 4 bases of the junction unmatched. The CDR3 spans 14 residues. CDR1 is DFQATT and CDR2 is SNEGSKA in the germline V gene (reference sequence). The CDR3 DNA reads as TGCAGTGCTAGAGTAGGACAGGGTACCTACGAGCAGTACTTC. This codes for CSARVGQGTYEQYF.

The chain has TRBV21-1 and TRBJ2-5. TRBV21-1 is marked as a pseudogene. This CDR3 is built from 15 residues. The chain's CDR3 is CASSKGDLAKETQYF. The CDR3 region has the DNA TGTGCCAGCAGCAAAGGCGATCTGGCGAAGGAGACCCAGTACTTC.

A few counts support this clonotype. This rearrangement joins TRBV6-2 or TRBV6-3 to TRBJ1-5; possible D gene TRBD1, 5 bases. Germline V gene lookup returns CDR1 MNHEY and CDR2 SVGEGT. The CDR3 spans 12 residues. V was pared by 8 bases and J by 6 bases, with 11 bases between. The CDR3 sequence: CASDGGSQPQHF. The CDR3 bases are TGTGCCAGCGATGGGGGATCTCAGCCCCAGCATTTT.

The gene calls are TRBV5-1 and TRBJ2-1; D is perhaps TRBD2 (6 bases). The germline V and J ends were trimmed by 4 bases and 6 bases, with 20 bases remaining between them. The germline gives CDR1 SGHRS, CDR2 YFSETQ. This CDR3 is built from 16 residues. DNA for the CDR3: TGCGCCAGCAGCGGGGGGACTCTTTTCCTGGGCAATGAGCAGTTCTTC. Its protein is CASSGGTLFLGNEQFF.

The chain is built from TRBV12-3 or TRBV12-4 and TRBJ2-7; 7 nucleotides agree with TRBD1. After removal of 6 bases from V and 2 bases from J, the junction contained 10 bases not matched to a gene. CDR3 size: 15 residues. The CDR3 DNA reads TGTGCCAGCAGCTCCGGGGACAGTCGAACCTACGAGCAGTACTTC. Translation gives CASSSGDSRTYEQYF.

This clonotype was picked up many times. The CDR3 loop is CASSHIWTEGYTF. CDR3 DNA sequence: TGTGCCAGCAGTCACATTTGGACAGAAGGCTACACCTTC. This chain connects TRBV5-4 to TRBJ1-2; tentative D call: TRBD1 (6 bases). V was trimmed by 5 bases and J by 8 bases, leaving 16 bases between them. CDR1 is SGHNT and CDR2 is YYREEE in the germline V gene (reference sequence). The CDR3 is made up of 13 amino acids.

The chain carries TRBV28 and TRBJ2-7, with TRBD2 matching over 11 bases. CDR3 size: 18 residues. V was pared by 4 bases and J by 3 bases, with 14 bases of the junction left unmatched. CDR1 MDHEN and CDR2 SYDVKM come from the germline V gene. The CDR3 is CASSSFSASGRISYEQYF. The DNA of the CDR3 is TGTGCCAGCAGTTCTTTTTCGGCTAGCGGGAGGATTAGCTACGAGCAGTACTTC.

This clonotype appeared many times. This chain connects TRBV20-1 to TRBJ2-7; possibly TRBD2 for D (6 bases). The CDR3 spans 15 residues. Germline V gene lookup returns CDR1 DFQATT and CDR2 SNEGSKA (reference sequence). V gave up 3 bases and J gave up 2 bases, with 17 bases separating them. CDR3 bases: TGCAGTGCTAGCCCGGAGGGGCAGGCAGCCTACGAGCAGTACTTC. Translated, it gives CSASPEGQAAYEQYF.